The next 18 T cell receptor beta chains were all read from a single sample in a study of cytomegalovirus exposure and HLA in healthy donors. The PCR ran on 60 Vbeta and 13 Jbeta primers. Here immunoSEQ multiplex PCR was the method, and the copy in TCRdb shows in-frame clones only, minus some. Of approximately 95,000 clones listed, under 85% are singletons. Sequencing was carried out using PBMCs. Receptors originate from a middle-aged woman in good health and CMV-seropositive.

The V and J genes are TRBV30 and TRBJ1-5; the D gene is possibly TRBD1 (6 bases). CDR3 length equals 17 residues. Trimming stripped 2 bases from V and 2 bases from J, with 19 bases between. CDR1 is GTSNPN, CDR2 SVGIG, per germline (reference sequence). The DNA for the CDR3 is TGTGCCTGGAGTCCATGGGGGGGCACAGCTCGCAATCAGCCCCAGCATTTT. Encoded protein: CAWSPWGGTARNQPQHF.

This chain uses TRBV11-2 with TRBJ1-1; 8 nucleotides match TRBD1. V gave up 5 bases and J gave up 10 bases; unmatched junction bases: 12. There are 14 residues in the CDR3. Germline V CDR1 and CDR2: SGHAT, FQNNGV. CDR3 sequence: CASSLPQFRGRAFF. The DNA for the CDR3 is TGTGCCAGCAGCCTACCCCAATTCAGGGGGCGAGCTTTCTTT. Based on the CDR3 plus reference TRBV11-2 and TRBJ1-1, the full variable domain is EAGVAQSPRYKIIEKRQSVAFWCNPISGHATLYWYQQILGQGPKLLIQFQNNGVVDDSQLPKDRFSAERLKGVDSTLKIQPAKLEDSAVYLCASSLPQFRGRAFFGQGTRLTVV.

The chain couples TRBV7-9 to TRBJ1-5; 7 positions match TRBD1. V trimming: 4 bases; J trimming: 2 bases; junction bases outside the gene matches: 2. The CDR3 length is 14 residues. The germline V gene has CDR1 SEHNR and CDR2 FQNEAQ (reference sequence). The CDR3 loop reads CASSSQGGNQPQHF. The DNA for the CDR3 is TGTGCCAGCAGCTCTCAGGGGGGCAATCAGCCCCAGCATTTT.

V usage is TRBV27 and J usage is TRBJ2-5; 9 bases map to TRBD2. Per germline, CDR1 MNHEY and CDR2 SMNVEV (reference sequence). The CDR3 consists of 14 residues. J gave up 5 bases and V 3 bases, and 4 bases lay outside the gene matches. DNA for the CDR3: TGTGCCAGCAGTTTTGGACTAGCGAGTGAGACCCAGTACTTC. Translating it yields CASSFGLASETQYF.

In its sample, this clone was seen once. This chain uses TRBV5-6 with TRBJ2-7; 8 positions agree with TRBD2. Losses at the gene ends were 3 bases for V and 5 bases for J; bases not matched to a gene: 10. The CDR3 totals 15 residues. CDR1 is SGHDT and CDR2 is YYEEEE in the germline V gene. CDR3 nucleotide sequence: TGTGCCAGCAGCTCGTTAGCGGGAACTCCTCACGAGCAGTACTTC. It codes for CASSSLAGTPHEQYF. Full variable domain (missing parts from reference TRBV5-6 and TRBJ2-7): DAGVTQSPTHLIKTRGQQVTLRCSPKSGHDTVSWYQQALGQGPQFIFQYYEEEERQRGNFPDRFSGHQFPNYSSELNVNALLLGDSALYLCASSSLAGTPHEQYFGPGTRLTVT.

V usage is TRBV2 and J usage is TRBJ1-2; 8 bases agree with TRBD1. With V trimmed by 2 bases and J by 6 bases, 5 bases remained unmatched. CDR1 SNHLY and CDR2 FYNNEI come from the germline V gene. The CDR3 is made up of 14 amino acids. CDR3: CASSELSGGDGYTF. The CDR3 coding sequence is TGTGCCAGCAGTGAATTATCAGGGGGCGATGGCTACACCTTC.

The rearrangement uses TRBV30 and TRBJ1-5, with a possible D match to TRBD1 (5 bases). Germline CDR1 is GTSNPN and CDR2 is SVGIG (reference sequence). Trimming stripped 0 bases from V and 3 bases from J, with 9 bases between. The CDR3 is 14 amino acids. This CDR3 is CAWSVGGDNQPQHF. The DNA for the CDR3 is TGTGCCTGGAGTGTGGGGGGGGACAATCAGCCCCAGCATTTT.

The rearrangement joins TRBV28 to TRBJ1-5; D gene uncertain. CDR3 length: 12 amino acids. V lost 4 bases to trimming and J lost 5 bases, with 6 bases between them. From germline, CDR1 is MDHEN and CDR2 SYDVKM. CDR3 bases: TGTGCCAGCAGTTACAGATATCAGCCCCAGCATTTT. Translating it yields CASSYRYQPQHF.

J is TRBJ2-3 and V is TRBV27, with TRBD2 identical over 8 bases. V dropped 6 bases and J dropped 4; count of bases not matched to a gene: 12. This CDR3 region has 16 residues. The V gene's germline CDR1 is MNHEY and CDR2 SMNVEV (reference sequence). The CDR3 spells CASRKTSGRGADTQYF. The DNA for the CDR3 is TGTGCCAGCAGAAAAACTAGCGGAAGGGGAGCAGATACGCAGTATTTT.

CDR3 nucleotides: TGTGCCAGTAGGCCCGGGACAGGTAACGAAAAACTGTTTTTT. It is translated as CASRPGTGNEKLFF. The chain carries TRBV19 and TRBJ1-4; 8 nucleotides line up with TRBD1. After removal of 6 bases from V and 8 bases from J, the junction contained 8 bases not matched to a gene. The CDR3 consists of 14 residues. CDR1 and CDR2 (germline): LNHDA, SQIVND (reference sequence).

The chain links TRBV2 to TRBJ2-7, with TRBD2 matching 10 bases. The length of the CDR3 is 13 residues. Germline loops: CDR1 SNHLY, CDR2 FYNNEI. V shed 9 bases and J 5 bases; nucleotides not matched to a gene: 7. CDR3 nucleotide sequence: TGTGCCAGTCAGCGGGAGGGGGGCCACGAGCAGTACTTC. It specifies CASQREGGHEQYF. The whole variable domain, remainder taken from reference TRBV2 and TRBJ2-7, is EPEVTQTPSHQVTQMGQEVILRCVPISNHLYFYWYRQILGQKVEFLVSFYNNEISEKSEIFDDQFSVERPDGSNFTLKIRSTKLEDSAMYFCASQREGGHEQYFGPGTRLTVT.

This chain connects TRBV18 to TRBJ2-5; no definite D call. The CDR3 contains 12 residues. Trimming pared 6 bases from V and 1 base from J, leaving 6 bases between. From germline, CDR1 is KGHSH and CDR2 LQKENI. The CDR3, as DNA: TGTGCCAGCTCCCTTTCCCAAGAGACCCAGTACTTC. This translates into CASSLSQETQYF.

The chain couples TRBV7-8 to TRBJ1-5, with no clear D. The CDR3 totals 12 residues. In germline, CDR1 is SGHVS, CDR2 FQNEAQ. V lost 8 bases and J lost 8, with 13 bases in between. The CDR3 nucleotides read TGTGCCAGCCGTCAGGCCCTTGAGCCCCAGCATTTT. Its protein product is CASRQALEPQHF.

The V call is TRBV29-1, the J call TRBJ2-7; 9 bases map to TRBD1. Trimming removed 6 bases from V and 7 bases from J; junction bases left unmatched: 13. In germline, CDR1 is SQVTM, CDR2 ANQGSEA. This CDR3 contains 14 residues. The CDR3 nucleotides are TGCAGCGTAGGCCCGGGACAGGGCCGAGGTGAGCAGTACTTC. Protein: CSVGPGQGRGEQYF.

The J gene is TRBJ2-5, the V gene TRBV5-1; 9 nucleotides align to TRBD1. Germline-derived CDR1 and CDR2 are SGHRS and YFSETQ. With 7 bases clipped from V and 5 bases from J, the junction kept 9 bases outside the gene matches. The length of the CDR3 is 14 residues. Here the CDR3 reads CASSLGQGAETQYF. The CDR3 bases are TGCGCCAGCTCCCTGGGACAGGGCGCCGAGACCCAGTACTTC.

This chain uses TRBV6-6 with TRBJ1-1; tentative D call: TRBD1 (5 bases). The V and J ends lost 2 bases and 5 bases respectively, with 9 bases between them. The CDR3 consists of 13 residues. CDR1 and CDR2 (germline): MNHNY, SVGAGI (reference sequence). The CDR3 protein is CASSYGRGTEAFF. The CDR3 region has the DNA TGTGCCAGCAGTTACGGGAGGGGTACTGAAGCTTTCTTT.

The V call is TRBV29-1, the J call TRBJ2-1; D perhaps matches TRBD2 (5 bases). V lost 5 bases, J lost 12 bases, and 17 bases lay in between. Germline CDR1 and CDR2: SQVTM and ANQGSEA. The length of the CDR3 is 12 residues. The CDR3 DNA follows: TGCAGCGTTTTACGAGCAGAGGCGGGGCAGTTCTTC. It encodes CSVLRAEAGQFF.

Turning to this clone: The conserved phenylalanine or tryptophan is not found at the CDR3 terminus, so this likely reflects a read error. The chain has TRBV5-4 and TRBJ1-4; 7 nucleotides line up with TRBD1. Germline V gene lookup returns CDR1 SGHNT and CDR2 YYREEE (reference sequence). The CDR3 consists of 14 residues. The V and J ends lost 0 bases and 5 bases, in that order; junction bases with no gene match: 1. CDR3: CASSLGGQNEKLFL. The CDR3 nucleotides read TGTGCCAGCAGCTTGGGGGGACAGAATGAAAAACTGTTTTTG.